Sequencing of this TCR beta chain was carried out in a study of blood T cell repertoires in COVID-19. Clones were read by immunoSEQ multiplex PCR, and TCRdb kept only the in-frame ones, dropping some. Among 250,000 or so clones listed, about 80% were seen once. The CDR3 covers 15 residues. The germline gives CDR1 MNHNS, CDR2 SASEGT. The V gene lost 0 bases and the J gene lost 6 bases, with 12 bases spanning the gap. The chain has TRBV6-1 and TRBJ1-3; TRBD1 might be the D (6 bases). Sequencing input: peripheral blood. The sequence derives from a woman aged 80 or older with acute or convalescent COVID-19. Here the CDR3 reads CASSEAPGGANTIYF. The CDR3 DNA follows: TGTGCCAGCAGTGAAGCGCCGGGGGGCGCAAACACCATATATTTT.